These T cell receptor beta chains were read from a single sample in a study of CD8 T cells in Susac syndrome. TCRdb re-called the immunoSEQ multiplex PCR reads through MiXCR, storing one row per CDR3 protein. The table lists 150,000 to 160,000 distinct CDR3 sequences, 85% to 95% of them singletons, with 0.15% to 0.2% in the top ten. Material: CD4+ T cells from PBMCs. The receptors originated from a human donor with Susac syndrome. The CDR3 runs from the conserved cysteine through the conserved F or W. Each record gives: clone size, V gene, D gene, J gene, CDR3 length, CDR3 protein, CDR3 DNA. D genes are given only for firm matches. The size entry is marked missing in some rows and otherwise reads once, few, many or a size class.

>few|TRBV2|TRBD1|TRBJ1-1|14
CASSGTGAYTEAFF
TGTGCCAGCAGCGGTACAGGGGCCTACACTGAAGCTTTCTTT
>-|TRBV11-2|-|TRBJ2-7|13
CASSPGVGHEQYF
TGTGCCAGCAGCCCCGGTGTGGGACACGAGCAGTACTTC
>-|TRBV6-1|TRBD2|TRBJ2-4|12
CASSERSGGTYF
TGTGCCAGCAGTGAAAGAAGCGGGGGAACGTACTTC
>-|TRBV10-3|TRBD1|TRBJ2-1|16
CAISDVRQGAYNEQFF
TGTGCCATCAGTGATGTCCGACAGGGAGCCTACAATGAGCAGTTCTTC
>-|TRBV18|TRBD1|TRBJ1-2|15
CASSPPRTGEYGYTF
TGTGCCAGCTCACCACCCAGGACAGGGGAATATGGCTACACCTTC
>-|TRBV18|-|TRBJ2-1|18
CASSLPRGTLVSGNEQFF
TGTGCCAGCTCACTCCCAAGAGGGACACTCGTGTCGGGCAATGAGCAGTTCTTC
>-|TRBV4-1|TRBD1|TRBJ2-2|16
CASSGDRGLVTGELFF
TGCGCCAGCAGCGGGGACAGGGGGTTGGTTACCGGGGAGCTGTTTTTT
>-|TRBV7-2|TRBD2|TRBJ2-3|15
CASSLSGGVTDTQYF
TGTGCCAGCAGCTTATCGGGGGGGGTAACAGATACGCAGTATTTT
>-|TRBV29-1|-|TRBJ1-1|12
CSVSQGNTEAFF
TGCAGCGTCTCACAGGGGAACACTGAAGCTTTCTTT
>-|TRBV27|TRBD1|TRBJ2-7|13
CASRGTGLYEQYF
TGTGCCAGCCGTGGGACAGGGCTTTACGAGCAGTACTTC
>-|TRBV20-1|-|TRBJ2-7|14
CSATGGESSYEQYF
TGCAGTGCCACCGGGGGAGAGAGCTCCTACGAGCAGTACTTC
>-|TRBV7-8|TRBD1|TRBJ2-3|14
CASSPPGQGDTQYF
TGTGCCAGCAGCCCACCGGGACAGGGGGATACGCAGTATTTT
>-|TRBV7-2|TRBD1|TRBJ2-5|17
CASSAGRQGGMQETQYF
TGTGCCAGCAGCGCAGGTCGACAGGGGGGAATGCAAGAGACCCAGTACTTC
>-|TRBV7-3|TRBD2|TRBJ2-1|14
CASSPAGGPGEQFF
TGTGCCAGCAGCCCCGCGGGGGGGCCTGGTGAGCAGTTCTTC
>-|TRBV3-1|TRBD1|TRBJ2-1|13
CASSHPGQGLQFF
TGTGCCAGCAGCCATCCCGGACAGGGGTTGCAGTTCTTC
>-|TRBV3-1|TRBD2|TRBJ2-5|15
CASSQVGGNQWAQYF
TGTGCCAGCAGCCAAGTGGGAGGGAATCAGTGGGCCCAGTACTTC
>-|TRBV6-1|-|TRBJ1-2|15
CASLDRTQGLYGYTF
TGTGCCAGCCTGGACCGGACCCAGGGACTCTATGGCTACACCTTC
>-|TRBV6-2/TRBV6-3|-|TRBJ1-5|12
CASSYPGQPQHF
TGTGCCAGCAGTTACCCAGGGCAGCCCCAGCATTTT
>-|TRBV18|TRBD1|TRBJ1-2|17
CASSPSTGGPSPYGYTF
TGTGCCAGCTCACCCTCTACAGGGGGCCCTTCCCCCTATGGCTACACCTTC
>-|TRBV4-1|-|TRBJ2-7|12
CASSQGEIEQYF
TGCGCCAGCAGCCAAGGGGAGATCGAGCAGTACTTC
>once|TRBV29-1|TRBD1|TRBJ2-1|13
CSVVGTGVNEQFF
TGCAGCGTTGTAGGGACAGGGGTCAATGAGCAGTTCTTC
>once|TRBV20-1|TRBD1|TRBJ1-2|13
CSASATGNYGYTF
TGCAGTGCTAGCGCGACAGGGAACTATGGCTACACCTTC
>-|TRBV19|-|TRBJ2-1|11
CASSSANQQFF
TGTGCCAGTAGTAGCGCGAACCAGCAGTTCTTC
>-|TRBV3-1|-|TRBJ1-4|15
CASSQEAVRYEKLFF
TGTGCCAGCAGCCAAGAAGCAGTGCGTTACGAAAAACTGTTTTTT
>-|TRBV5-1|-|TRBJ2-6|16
CASSGTSGAGANVLTF
TGCGCCAGCAGCGGAACCTCAGGGGCTGGGGCCAACGTCCTGACTTTC
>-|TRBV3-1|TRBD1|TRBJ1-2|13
CASSQRTGHGYTF
TGTGCCAGCAGCCAAAGGACAGGGCATGGCTACACCTTC
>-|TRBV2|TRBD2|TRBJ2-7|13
CASSGRGRNEQYF
TGTGCCAGCAGCGGGCGGGGGAGGAACGAGCAGTACTTC
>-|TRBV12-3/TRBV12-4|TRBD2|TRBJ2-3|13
CASAPGGGSMQYF
TGTGCCAGCGCGCCCGGGGGGGGCAGCATGCAGTATTTT
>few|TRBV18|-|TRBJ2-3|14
CASSPRQGTDTQYF
TGTGCCAGCTCACCACGACAAGGGACAGATACGCAGTATTTT
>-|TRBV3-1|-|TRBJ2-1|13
CASSLRGINEQFF
TGTGCCAGCAGTCTGAGGGGGATCAATGAGCAGTTCTTC
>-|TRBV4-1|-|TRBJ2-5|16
CASSQDSGRGTETQYF
TGCGCCAGCAGCCAAGACAGTGGGCGGGGCACCGAGACCCAGTACTTC
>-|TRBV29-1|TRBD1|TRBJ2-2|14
CSVARDSDTGELFF
TGCAGCGTTGCCAGGGACAGCGACACCGGGGAGCTGTTTTTT
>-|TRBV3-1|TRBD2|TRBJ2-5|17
CASSQGEWSGGFETQYF
TGTGCCAGCAGCCAAGGCGAGTGGTCGGGGGGATTCGAGACCCAGTACTTC
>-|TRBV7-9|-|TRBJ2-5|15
CASSLRRDQTETQYF
TGTGCCAGCAGCTTGCGGCGGGATCAGACAGAGACCCAGTACTTC